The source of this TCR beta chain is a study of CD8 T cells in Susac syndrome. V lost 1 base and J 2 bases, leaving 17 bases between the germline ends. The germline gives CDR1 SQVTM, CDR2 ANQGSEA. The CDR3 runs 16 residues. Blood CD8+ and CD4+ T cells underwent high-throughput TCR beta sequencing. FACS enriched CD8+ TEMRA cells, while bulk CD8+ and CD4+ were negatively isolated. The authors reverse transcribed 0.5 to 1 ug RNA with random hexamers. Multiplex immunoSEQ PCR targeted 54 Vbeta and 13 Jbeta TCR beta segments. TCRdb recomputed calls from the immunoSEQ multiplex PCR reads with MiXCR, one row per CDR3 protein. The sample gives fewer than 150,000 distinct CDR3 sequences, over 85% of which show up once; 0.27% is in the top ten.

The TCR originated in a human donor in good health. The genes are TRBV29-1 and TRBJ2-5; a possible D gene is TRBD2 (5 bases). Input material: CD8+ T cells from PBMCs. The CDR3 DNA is TGCAGCGTTGAAGCTCCCGAGGGTTTATGGCAAGAGACCCAGTACTTC. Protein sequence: CSVEAPEGLWQETQYF.